This T cell receptor beta chain was observed in a study of T cell responses to AZD1222 COVID-19 vaccine. The study, taken as a whole, reports: Baseline serology detected seropositivity in only six or seven AZD1222 recipients. The study found vaccine-associated CD4 TCRs spanning spike, dominant at 160-218 and 743-854. Two AZD1222 administrations were followed by greater Spike-specific TCR breadth and depth.

A remark on this clone: What it recognizes is unknown.

Profiled with immunoSEQ multiplex PCR; TCRdb holds only in-frame clones, not every one. The top ten hold 2.5% to 3.5% of the sample, which has over 85,000 clones, roughly nine tenths seen once. V gave up 3 bases and J gave up 4 bases; unmatched junction bases: 12. The germline V gene has CDR1 MDHEN and CDR2 SYDVKM. The CDR3 has 19 amino acids. This receptor was identified in an adult in good health. The chain employs TRBV28 and TRBJ2-3; 14 bases line up with TRBD2. This material consisted of peripheral blood, taken on day 0 of AZD1222 vaccination. The CDR3 nucleotides are TGTGCCAGCAGTTTGGGAGGACTAGCGGGAGGCCCAGGCGCAGATACGCAGTATTTT. Translation: CASSLGGLAGGPGADTQYF.